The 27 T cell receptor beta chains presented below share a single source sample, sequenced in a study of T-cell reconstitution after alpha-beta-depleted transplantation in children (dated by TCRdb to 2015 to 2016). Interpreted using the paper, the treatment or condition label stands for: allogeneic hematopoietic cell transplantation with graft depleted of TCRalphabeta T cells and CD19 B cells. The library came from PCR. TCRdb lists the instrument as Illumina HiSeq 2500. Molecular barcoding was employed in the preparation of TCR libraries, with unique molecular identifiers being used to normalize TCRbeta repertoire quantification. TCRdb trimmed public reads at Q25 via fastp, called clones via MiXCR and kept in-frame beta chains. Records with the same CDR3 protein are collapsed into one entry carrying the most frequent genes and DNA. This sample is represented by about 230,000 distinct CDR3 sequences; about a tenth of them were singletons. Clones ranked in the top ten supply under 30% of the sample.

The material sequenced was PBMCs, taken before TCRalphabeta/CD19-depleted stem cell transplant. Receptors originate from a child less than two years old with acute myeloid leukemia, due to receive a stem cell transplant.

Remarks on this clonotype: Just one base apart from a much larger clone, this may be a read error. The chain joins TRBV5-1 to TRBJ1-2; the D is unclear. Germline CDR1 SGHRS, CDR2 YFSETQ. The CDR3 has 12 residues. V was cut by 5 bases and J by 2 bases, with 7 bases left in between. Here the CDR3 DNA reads TGCGCCAGCAGGGCCACAAACTATGGCTACACCTTC. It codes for CASRATNYGYTF.

The chain's CDR3 is CASMTPRDRGHDEQFF. In DNA, the CDR3 is TGTGCCAGTATGACTCCCAGGGACAGGGGGCACGATGAGCAGTTCTTC. The chain recombines TRBV19 with TRBJ2-1, with 12 bases that match TRBD1. Germline CDR1 is LNHDA and CDR2 is SQIVND (reference sequence). The V segment lost 7 bases and the J segment 8 bases; nucleotides outside the gene matches: 12. CDR3 size: 16 residues.

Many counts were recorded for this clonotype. The CDR3 loop is CSARKTSVYEQYF. The DNA of the CDR3 is TGCAGTGCTAGAAAGACTAGCGTCTACGAGCAGTACTTC. The rearrangement uses TRBV20-1 and TRBJ2-7; 8 nucleotides align to TRBD2. V trimming: 2 bases; J trimming: 3 bases; junction bases outside the gene matches: 3. The CDR3 runs 13 residues. Germline CDR1 is DFQATT and CDR2 is SNEGSKA (reference sequence).

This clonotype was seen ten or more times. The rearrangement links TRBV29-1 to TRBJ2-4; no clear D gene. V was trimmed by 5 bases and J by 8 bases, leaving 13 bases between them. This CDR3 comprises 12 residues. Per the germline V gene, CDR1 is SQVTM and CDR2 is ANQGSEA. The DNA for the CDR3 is TGCAGCGTTCTGGACGAAGGAGACATTCAGTACTTC. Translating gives CSVLDEGDIQYF.

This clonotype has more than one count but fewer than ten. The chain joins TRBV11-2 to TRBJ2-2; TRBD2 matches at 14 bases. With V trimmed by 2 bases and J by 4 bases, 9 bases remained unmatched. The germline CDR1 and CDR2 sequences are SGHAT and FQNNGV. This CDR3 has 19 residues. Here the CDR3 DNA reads TGTGCCAGCAGCTTAAGTCTGGGACTAGCGGGAGCGAGCACCGGGGAGCTGTTTTTT. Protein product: CASSLSLGLAGASTGELFF.

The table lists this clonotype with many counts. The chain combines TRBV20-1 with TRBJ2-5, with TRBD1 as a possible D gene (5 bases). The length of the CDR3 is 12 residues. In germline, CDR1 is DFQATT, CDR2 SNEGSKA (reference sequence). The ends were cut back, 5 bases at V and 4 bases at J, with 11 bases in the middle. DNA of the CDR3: TGCAGTGCTTTGACTGGGGCAGAGACCCAGTACTTC. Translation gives CSALTGAETQYF.

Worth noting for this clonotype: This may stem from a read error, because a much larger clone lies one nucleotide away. CDR3 loop: CASSMKLGAGNTIYF. As DNA, the CDR3 is TGTGCCAGTAGTATGAAGTTAGGGGCTGGAAACACCATATATTTT. The chain combines TRBV19 with TRBJ1-3; D is perhaps TRBD1 (5 bases). The germline V gene encodes CDR1 LNHDA and CDR2 SQIVND (reference sequence). CDR3 length equals 15 residues. The V end was cut by 3 bases, the J end by 2 bases, with 11 bases between.

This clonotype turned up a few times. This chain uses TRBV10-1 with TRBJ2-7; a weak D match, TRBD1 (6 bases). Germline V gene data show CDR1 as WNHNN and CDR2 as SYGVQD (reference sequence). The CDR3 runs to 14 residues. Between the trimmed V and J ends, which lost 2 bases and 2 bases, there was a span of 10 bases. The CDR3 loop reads CASSEGGSTYEQYF. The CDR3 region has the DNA TGCGCCAGCAGTGAGGGGGGCAGTACCTACGAGCAGTACTTC.

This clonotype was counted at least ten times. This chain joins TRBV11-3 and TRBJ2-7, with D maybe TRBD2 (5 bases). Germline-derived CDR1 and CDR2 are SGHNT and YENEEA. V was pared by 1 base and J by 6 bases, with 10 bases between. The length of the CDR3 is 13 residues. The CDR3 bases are TGTGCCAGCAGCTTAGTAGGTGGGAGCGAGCAGTACTTC. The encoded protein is CASSLVGGSEQYF. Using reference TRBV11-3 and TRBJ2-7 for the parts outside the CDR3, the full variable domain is EAGVVQSPRYKIIEKKQPVAFWCNPISGHNTLYWYLQNLGQGPELLIRYENEEAVDDSQLPKDRFSAERLKGVDSTLKIQPAELGDSAVYLCASSLVGGSEQYFGPGTRLTVT.

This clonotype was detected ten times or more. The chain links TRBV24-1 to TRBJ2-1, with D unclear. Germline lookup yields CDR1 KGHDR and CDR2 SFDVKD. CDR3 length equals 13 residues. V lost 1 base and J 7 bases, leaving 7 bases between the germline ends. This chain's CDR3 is CATSDLGGNEQFF. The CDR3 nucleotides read TGTGCCACCAGTGATTTAGGCGGAAATGAGCAGTTCTTC.

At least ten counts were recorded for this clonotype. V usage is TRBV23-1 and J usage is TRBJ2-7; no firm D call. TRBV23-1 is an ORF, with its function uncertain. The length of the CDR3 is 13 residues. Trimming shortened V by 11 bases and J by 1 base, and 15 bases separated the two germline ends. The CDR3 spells CADVSGTSYEQYF. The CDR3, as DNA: TGCGCCGACGTGTCAGGTACTTCCTACGAGCAGTACTTC.

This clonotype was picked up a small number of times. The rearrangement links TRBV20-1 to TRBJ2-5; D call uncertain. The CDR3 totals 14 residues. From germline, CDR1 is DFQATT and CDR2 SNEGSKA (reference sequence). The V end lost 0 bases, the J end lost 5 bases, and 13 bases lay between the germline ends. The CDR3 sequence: CSARDRLVRETQYF. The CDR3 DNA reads TGCAGTGCTAGAGATCGGCTAGTGCGGGAGACCCAGTACTTC.

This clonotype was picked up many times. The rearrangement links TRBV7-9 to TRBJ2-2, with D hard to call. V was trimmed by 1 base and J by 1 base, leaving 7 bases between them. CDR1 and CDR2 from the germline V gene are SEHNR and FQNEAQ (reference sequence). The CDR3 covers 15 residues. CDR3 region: CASSLVLVNTGELFF. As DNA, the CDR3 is TGTGCCAGCAGCTTAGTTCTAGTGAACACCGGGGAGCTGTTTTTT.

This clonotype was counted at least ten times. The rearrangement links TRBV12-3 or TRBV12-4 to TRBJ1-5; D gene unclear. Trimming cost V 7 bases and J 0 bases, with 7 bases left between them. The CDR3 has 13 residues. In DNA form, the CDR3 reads TGTGCCAGCACGGCAGATAGCAATCAGCCCCAGCATTTT. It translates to CASTADSNQPQHF.

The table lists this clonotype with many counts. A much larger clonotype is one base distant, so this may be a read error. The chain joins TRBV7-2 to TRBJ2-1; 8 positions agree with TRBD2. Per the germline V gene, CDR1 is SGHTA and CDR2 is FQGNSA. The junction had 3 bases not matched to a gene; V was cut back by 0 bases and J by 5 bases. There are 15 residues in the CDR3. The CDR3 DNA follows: TGTGCCAGCAGCTTAGCACTAGCGGACAACAATGAGCAGTTCTTC. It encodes CASSLALADNNEQFF.

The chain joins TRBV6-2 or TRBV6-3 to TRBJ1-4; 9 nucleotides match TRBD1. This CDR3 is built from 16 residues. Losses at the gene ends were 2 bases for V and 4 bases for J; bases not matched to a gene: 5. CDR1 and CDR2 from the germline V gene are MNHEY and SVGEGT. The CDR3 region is CASSYGTGGHNEKLFF. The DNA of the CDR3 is TGTGCCAGCAGTTACGGAACAGGGGGCCATAATGAAAAACTGTTTTTT.

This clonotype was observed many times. This CDR3 is CASSFGSSGGTDTQYF. Written as DNA, the CDR3 is TGTGCCAGCAGCTTCGGGTCTAGCGGGGGCACAGATACGCAGTATTTT. The rearrangement uses TRBV7-8 and TRBJ2-3, with 9 bases aligning to TRBD2. This CDR3 is 16 amino acids long. V dropped 3 bases and J dropped 1; count of bases not matched to a gene: 5. From germline, CDR1 is SGHVS and CDR2 FQNEAQ.

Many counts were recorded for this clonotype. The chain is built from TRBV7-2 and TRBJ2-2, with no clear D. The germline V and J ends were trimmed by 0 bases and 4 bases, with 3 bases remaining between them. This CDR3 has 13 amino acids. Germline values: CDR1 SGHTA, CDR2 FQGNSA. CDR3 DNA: TGTGCCAGCAGCTTAGCGACCACCGGGGAGCTGTTTTTT. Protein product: CASSLATTGELFF.

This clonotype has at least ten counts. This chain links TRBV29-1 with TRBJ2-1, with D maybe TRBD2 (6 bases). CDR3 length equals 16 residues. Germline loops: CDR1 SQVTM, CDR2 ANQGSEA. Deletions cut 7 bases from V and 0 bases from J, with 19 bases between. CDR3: CSGRSSSASSYNEQFF. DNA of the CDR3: TGCAGCGGGCGTTCTTCTAGCGCGAGCTCCTACAATGAGCAGTTCTTC.

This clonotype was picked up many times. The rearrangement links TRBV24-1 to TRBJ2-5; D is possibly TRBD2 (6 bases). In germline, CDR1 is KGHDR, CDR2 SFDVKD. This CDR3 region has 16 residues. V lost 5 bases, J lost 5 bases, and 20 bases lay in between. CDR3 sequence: CATSAPFSGEDETQYF. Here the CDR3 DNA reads TGTGCCACCAGTGCCCCCTTCTCGGGAGAGGATGAGACCCAGTACTTC.

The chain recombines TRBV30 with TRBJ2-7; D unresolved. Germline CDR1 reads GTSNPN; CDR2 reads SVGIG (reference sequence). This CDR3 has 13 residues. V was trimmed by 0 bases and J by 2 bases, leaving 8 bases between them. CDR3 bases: TGTGCCTGGAGTGTAGGTCAGGCCTACGAGCAGTACTTC. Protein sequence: CAWSVGQAYEQYF. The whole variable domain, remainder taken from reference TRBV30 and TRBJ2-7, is SQTIHQWPATLVQPVGSPLSLECTVEGTSNPNLYWYRQAAGRGLQLLFYSVGIGQISSEVPQNLSASRPQDRQFILSSKKLLLSDSGFYLCAWSVGQAYEQYFGPGTRLTVT.

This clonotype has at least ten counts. CDR3 nucleotides: TGCAGTGCCCCTCTCGGGGGATCCGGAAACACCATATATTTT. This sequence encodes CSAPLGGSGNTIYF. The rearrangement links TRBV20-1 to TRBJ1-3, with D possibly TRBD1 on 5 matching bases. Deletions cut 6 bases from V and 4 bases from J, with 16 bases between. Germline V gene lookup returns CDR1 DFQATT and CDR2 SNEGSKA (reference sequence). The CDR3 covers 14 residues.

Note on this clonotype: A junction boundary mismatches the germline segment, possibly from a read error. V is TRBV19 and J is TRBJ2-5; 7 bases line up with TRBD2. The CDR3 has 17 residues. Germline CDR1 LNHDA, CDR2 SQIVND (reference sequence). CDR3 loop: CASSWGPERGEEEIQYF. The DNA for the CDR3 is TGTGCCAGTAGTTGGGGCCCGGAGCGGGGTGAAGAAGAGATCCAGTACTTC.

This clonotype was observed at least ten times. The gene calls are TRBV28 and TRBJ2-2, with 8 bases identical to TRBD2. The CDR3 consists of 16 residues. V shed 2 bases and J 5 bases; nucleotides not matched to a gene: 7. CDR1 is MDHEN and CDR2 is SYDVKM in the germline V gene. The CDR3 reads CASSLGGGSGTGELFF. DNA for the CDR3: TGTGCCAGCAGTTTAGGCGGGGGGTCTGGTACCGGGGAGCTGTTTTTT.

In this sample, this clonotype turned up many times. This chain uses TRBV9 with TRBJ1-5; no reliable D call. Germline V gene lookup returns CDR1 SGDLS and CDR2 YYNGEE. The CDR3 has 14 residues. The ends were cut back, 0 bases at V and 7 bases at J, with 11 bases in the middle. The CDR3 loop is CASSVGSYGQPQHF. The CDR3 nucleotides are TGTGCCAGCAGCGTAGGATCTTACGGCCAGCCCCAGCATTTT.

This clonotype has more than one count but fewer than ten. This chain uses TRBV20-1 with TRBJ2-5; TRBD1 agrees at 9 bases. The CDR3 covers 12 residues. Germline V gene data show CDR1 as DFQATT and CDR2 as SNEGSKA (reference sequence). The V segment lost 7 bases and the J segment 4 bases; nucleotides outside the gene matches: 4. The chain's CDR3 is CSEQGARETQYF. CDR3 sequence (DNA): TGCAGTGAACAGGGGGCCCGAGAGACCCAGTACTTC.

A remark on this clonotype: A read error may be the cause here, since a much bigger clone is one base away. CDR3 DNA sequence: TGTGACAGCAGCCGTGGACAGGGGGGAAGGGGCACTGAAGCTTTCTTT. The encoded protein is CDSSRGQGGRGTEAFF. This chain links TRBV5-6 with TRBJ1-1; 10 bases are a match to TRBD1. Germline loops: CDR1 SGHDT, CDR2 YYEEEE. The CDR3 totals 16 residues.